The next 12 T cell receptor beta chains were all read from a single sample in a study of brain T cells in children with intractable seizures. Produced via immunoSEQ multiplex PCR; TCRdb's table is partial and in-frame only. The sample includes roughly 80,000 clones, roughly 91% seen only once; the top ten take roughly 1.5%. The specimen was peripheral blood, collected at surgery. All receptors come from a boy under three years old with tuberous sclerosis and intractable seizures.

This sequence joins TRBV9 and TRBJ2-3; D is unclear. Germline values: CDR1 SGDLS, CDR2 YYNGEE. V lost 0 bases and J lost 4, with 3 bases in between. This CDR3 has 12 amino acids. The CDR3, as DNA: TGTGCCAGCAGCGTAGTGGCAGATACGCAGTATTTT. This gives the protein CASSVVADTQYF. Using reference TRBV9 and TRBJ2-3 for the parts outside the CDR3, the full variable domain is DSGVTQTPKHLITATGQRVTLRCSPRSGDLSVYWYQQSLDQGLQFLIQYYNGEERAKGNILERFSAQQFPDLHSELNLSSLELGDSALYFCASSVVADTQYFGPGTRLTVL.

The genes are TRBV21-1 and TRBJ2-1; the table's D call, TRBD2, was not checked against the DNA. TRBV21-1 is marked as a pseudogene. This CDR3 comprises 19 residues. The CDR3 reads CASSKRLLAGVISYNEQFF. For the CDR3, the DNA is TGTGCCAGCAGCAAGAGGTTGCTAGCGGGAGTCATATCCTACAATGAGCAGTTCTTC.

The J gene is TRBJ2-3, the V gene TRBV11-2, with 8 bases aligning to TRBD1. From germline, CDR1 is SGHAT and CDR2 FQNNGV. Germline trimming cut 6 bases from V and 0 bases from J; bases unmatched to any gene: 8. The CDR3 has 16 amino acids. For the CDR3, the DNA is TGTGCCAGCAGGGGTCGACAGGGGCCTAGCACAGATACGCAGTATTTT. Its translation: CASRGRQGPSTDTQYF. Filled out from reference TRBV11-2 and TRBJ2-3, the complete variable domain reads EAGVAQSPRYKIIEKRQSVAFWCNPISGHATLYWYQQILGQGPKLLIQFQNNGVVDDSQLPKDRFSAERLKGVDSTLKIQPAKLEDSAVYLCASRGRQGPSTDTQYFGPGTRLTVL.

This chain uses TRBV5-1 with TRBJ1-2; 9 bases align to TRBD1. J was trimmed by 5 bases and V by 1 base; bases with no gene match: 3. CDR3 size: 14 residues. Per the germline V gene, CDR1 is SGHRS and CDR2 is YFSETQ. This CDR3 reads CASSLPGTGYGYTF. The CDR3 region has the DNA TGCGCCAGCAGCTTGCCGGGGACAGGGTATGGCTACACCTTC.

The chain uses TRBV7-9 and TRBJ1-1, with unresolved D. CDR3 size: 15 residues. The V end was cut by 5 bases, the J end by 0 bases, with 13 bases between. The V gene's germline CDR1 is SEHNR and CDR2 FQNEAQ (reference sequence). The DNA for the CDR3 is TGTGCCAGCAGCGAGGCGGGAGCCATGAACACTGAAGCTTTCTTT. This translates into CASSEAGAMNTEAFF.

The V gene is TRBV2, the J gene TRBJ2-4; D is unclear. Germline CDR1 and CDR2: SNHLY and FYNNEI. CDR3 length equals 16 residues. Trimming left V 8 bases short and J 0 bases short, with 17 bases between. The CDR3 nucleotides read TGTGCCAGCTCCCCGAGCGCGACTCTAGCCAAAAACATTCAGTACTTC. Its protein is CASSPSATLAKNIQYF.

This clone has a single count. The chain joins TRBV28 to TRBJ2-1, with D perhaps TRBD1 (5 bases). The CDR3 is 13 residues long. The ends were cut back, 8 bases at V and 6 bases at J, with 14 bases in the middle. CDR1 and CDR2 from the germline V gene are MDHEN and SYDVKM. CDR3 region: CASWGEPFNEQFF. The CDR3 region has the DNA TGTGCCAGCTGGGGCGAACCCTTCAATGAGCAGTTCTTC.

This clone was counted a single time. The V call is TRBV7-2, the J call TRBJ1-4, with D possibly matching TRBD1 (5 bases). Trimming shortened V by 5 bases and J by 1 base, and 11 bases separated the two germline ends. The CDR3 is 15 amino acids. Germline loops: CDR1 SGHTA, CDR2 FQGNSA. For the CDR3, the DNA is TGTGCCAGCAGCCCGTGGGGGGGAACTAATGAAAAACTGTTTTTT. This gives the protein CASSPWGGTNEKLFF.

This sequence joins TRBV19 and TRBJ1-6; TRBD1 might be the D (6 bases). The V end was cut by 4 bases, the J end by 9 bases, with 10 bases between. CDR3 length: 13 residues. Germline V gives CDR1 LNHDA, CDR2 SQIVND (reference sequence). CDR3 loop: CASSNTGISPLHF. DNA for the CDR3: TGTGCCAGTAGTAACACAGGGATTTCACCCCTCCACTTT. Using reference TRBV19 and TRBJ1-6 for the parts outside the CDR3, the full variable domain is DGGITQSPKYLFRKEGQNVTLSCEQNLNHDAMYWYRQDPGQGLRLIYYSQIVNDFQKGDIAEGYSVSREKKESFPLTVTSAQKNPTAFYLCASSNTGISPLHFGNGTRLTVT.

The chain uses TRBV19 and TRBJ1-1, with D unclear. V lost 6 bases and J 4 bases, leaving 3 bases between the germline ends. CDR3 length: 10 amino acids. Per the germline V gene, CDR1 is LNHDA and CDR2 is SQIVND (reference sequence). The CDR3 nucleotides read TGTGCCAGTAGAAGCACTGAAGCTTTCTTT. As protein: CASRSTEAFF.

The chain combines TRBV4-2 with TRBJ1-6; D is undetermined. This CDR3 has 16 amino acids. Germline V gene lookup returns CDR1 LGHNA and CDR2 YNFKEQ. Trimming cost V 2 bases and J 3 bases, with 11 bases left between them. The CDR3, as DNA: TGTGCCAGCAGCCAAAAGACCGTAGTCTATAATTCACCCCTCCACTTT. Amino acid sequence: CASSQKTVVYNSPLHF.

The V call is TRBV4-2, the J call TRBJ1-4; D gene ambiguous. This CDR3 comprises 14 residues. Germline CDR1 reads LGHNA; CDR2 reads YNFKEQ. Trimming left V 1 base short and J 7 bases short, with 10 bases between. The CDR3 region has the DNA TGTGCCAGCAGCCAAGGGGAGGAAAGTGAAAAACTGTTTTTT. Its translation is CASSQGEESEKLFF.